The 30 T cell receptor beta chains in this list originate from one sample, sequenced in a study of blood T cell repertoires in COVID-19. Clones were sequenced by immunoSEQ multiplex PCR, and TCRdb holds only the in-frame ones, with some missing. The repertoire holds some 180,000 clones, with 83% as singletons. Sequenced: peripheral blood. The receptors were sampled from a woman in her 70s who had recovered from COVID-19.

V gene TRBV24-1 combines with J gene TRBJ1-2; 7 nucleotides line up with TRBD1. CDR3 length: 14 residues. The germline V gene encodes CDR1 KGHDR and CDR2 SFDVKD. The junction had 6 bases not matched to a gene; V was cut back by 4 bases and J by 5 bases. The CDR3: CATSDPTGDYGYTF. Here the CDR3 DNA reads TGTGCCACCAGTGACCCAACAGGGGATTATGGCTACACCTTC.

This clone appeared once. This sequence joins TRBV9 and TRBJ2-7; 8 bases align to TRBD1. CDR3 size: 14 residues. The germline V gene has CDR1 SGDLS and CDR2 YYNGEE. V lost 0 bases to trimming and J lost 3 bases; unmatched junction nucleotides: 2. Here the CDR3 reads CASSVGDRNYEQYF. The CDR3 nucleotides read TGTGCCAGCAGCGTAGGGGACAGGAACTACGAGCAGTACTTC. The whole variable domain, remainder taken from reference TRBV9 and TRBJ2-7, is DSGVTQTPKHLITATGQRVTLRCSPRSGDLSVYWYQQSLDQGLQFLIQYYNGEERAKGNILERFSAQQFPDLHSELNLSSLELGDSALYFCASSVGDRNYEQYFGPGTRLTVT.

The chain joins TRBV28 to TRBJ2-1, with D tentatively TRBD1 (6 bases). Looked up from germline, CDR1 is MDHEN and CDR2 is SYDVKM. The V gene lost 4 bases and the J gene lost 1 base, with 20 bases spanning the gap. The CDR3 length is 18 residues. The DNA of the CDR3 is TGTGCCAGCAGTTCCCCTGGACAACAGGGTGGGTCCTACAATGAGCAGTTCTTC. As protein: CASSSPGQQGGSYNEQFF.

The chain links TRBV27 to TRBJ2-3; a weak D match, TRBD2 (7 bases). The ends were cut back, 7 bases at V and 8 bases at J, with 19 bases in the middle. Germline CDR1 reads MNHEY; CDR2 reads SMNVEV (reference sequence). CDR3 length: 14 amino acids. The chain's CDR3 is CASTPGGQFGTQYF. CDR3 DNA sequence: TGTGCCAGCACCCCCGGGGGGCAGTTTGGTACGCAGTATTTT.

The V gene is TRBV10-3, the J gene TRBJ2-5, with D maybe TRBD2 (5 bases). V was cut by 6 bases and J by 1 base, with 6 bases left in between. This CDR3 is built from 12 residues. Germline CDR1 ENHRY, CDR2 SYGVKD. The CDR3 region has the DNA TGTGCCATCAGCGGGGTCCAAGAGACCCAGTACTTC. Translating gives CAISGVQETQYF.

The chain has TRBV3-1 (or the pseudogene TRBV3-2) and TRBJ1-1, with D possibly TRBD1 on 6 matching bases. The CDR3 sequence is 13 residues long. The ends were cut back, 0 bases at V and 10 bases at J, with 12 bases in the middle. CDR1 LGHDT and CDR2 YNNKEL come from the germline V gene (reference sequence). The CDR3 nucleotides are TGTGCCAGCAGCCAAGACTTGGGGGCTGGAGCTTTCTTT. Translating it yields CASSQDLGAGAFF.

The J gene is TRBJ1-2, the V gene TRBV7-2, with a tentative D call TRBD1 (5 bases). Trimming took 5 bases from V and 7 from J, leaving 14 bases between them. Germline CDR1 SGHTA, CDR2 FQGNSA. The CDR3 has 13 amino acids. The CDR3 nucleotides are TGTGCCAGCAGCCCCTCTGGGGGGGTTGGCTACACCTTC. Translating gives CASSPSGGVGYTF.

The rearrangement uses TRBV5-6 and TRBJ1-4; 11 bases map to TRBD1. Germline V gene sequence: CDR1 SGHDT, CDR2 YYEEEE. The CDR3 is made up of 14 amino acids. V was pared by 0 bases and J by 12 bases, with 4 bases of the junction left unmatched. The CDR3 coding sequence is TGTGCCAGCAGCTTGGTCGGGACAGGGGGTGAACTGTTTTTT. It codes for CASSLVGTGGELFF.

The V gene is TRBV5-5, the J gene TRBJ1-4, with 7 nucleotides matching TRBD1. Trimming cost V 4 bases and J 0 bases; bases outside gene matches: 6. The length of the CDR3 is 16 residues. Germline V gives CDR1 SGHKS, CDR2 YYEKEE (reference sequence). The CDR3 is CASSRDSPATNEKLFF. The CDR3 DNA reads as TGTGCCAGCAGCCGGGACAGCCCCGCAACTAATGAAAAACTGTTTTTT.

The V and J genes are TRBV19 and TRBJ1-1; weak D call: TRBD1 (6 bases). This CDR3 comprises 14 residues. Trimming cost V 3 bases and J 4 bases, with 12 bases left between them. Germline lookup yields CDR1 LNHDA and CDR2 SQIVND (reference sequence). In DNA form, the CDR3 reads TGTGCCAGTAGTATCGGGCAGGGGCTCACTGAAGCTTTCTTT. It codes for CASSIGQGLTEAFF.

This clone appeared once. This chain links TRBV10-3 with TRBJ1-1; 7 bases line up with TRBD1. Unmatched junction bases numbered 9, after V lost 8 bases and J lost 6 bases. This CDR3 region has 13 residues. From germline, CDR1 is ENHRY and CDR2 SYGVKD. Here the CDR3 DNA reads TGTGCCATCCGAGGGGGCACCGGGGCTGAAGCTTTCTTT. It is translated as CAIRGGTGAEAFF.

The chain employs TRBV5-1 and TRBJ2-7; 10 nucleotides agree with TRBD2. The V gene end was trimmed by 4 bases and the J gene end by 9 bases; junction bases not matched to a gene: 7. CDR1 is SGHRS, CDR2 YFSETQ, per germline. The CDR3 contains 13 residues. The CDR3 reads CASSPGLATGQYF. The CDR3, as DNA: TGCGCCAGCAGCCCGGGACTAGCGACCGGGCAGTACTTC. The full variable domain, with the rest looked up from reference TRBV5-1 and TRBJ2-7, is KAGVTQTPRYLIKTRGQQVTLSCSPISGHRSVSWYQQTPGQGLQFLFEYFSETQRNKGNFPGRFSGRQFSNSRSEMNVSTLELGDSALYLCASSPGLATGQYFGPGTRLTVT.

V and J are TRBV11-2 and TRBJ2-5, with a possible D match to TRBD1 (5 bases). The V end was cut by 7 bases, the J end by 5 bases, with 20 bases between. The germline V gene has CDR1 SGHAT and CDR2 FQNNGV. The CDR3 covers 15 residues. The CDR3 nucleotides are TGTGCCAGCAACCCCCCCGGTTGGGCAGGGGAGACCCAGTACTTC. This sequence encodes CASNPPGWAGETQYF.

V gene TRBV19 combines with J gene TRBJ2-7; tentative D call: TRBD2 (6 bases). Trimming took off 5 bases at V and 1 base at J, with 15 bases between the two ends. The CDR3 covers 15 residues. Germline CDR1 LNHDA, CDR2 SQIVND (reference sequence). CDR3 sequence (DNA): TGTGCCAGTAGTCTCCGCCGGGGGTCGTCCTACGAGCAGTACTTC. Its protein product is CASSLRRGSSYEQYF.

The V gene is TRBV5-6, the J gene TRBJ2-1; D remains ambiguous. V lost 1 base, J lost 8 bases, and 13 bases lay in between. The CDR3 extends over 14 amino acids. Germline CDR1 reads SGHDT; CDR2 reads YYEEEE. In DNA, the CDR3 is TGTGCCAGCAGCTTGTGGGCGCTGGCCCATGAGCAGTTCTTC. Translated: CASSLWALAHEQFF.

The table lists this clone with a few counts. This chain joins TRBV3-1 (or the pseudogene TRBV3-2) and TRBJ1-2; D is unresolved. There are 13 residues in the CDR3. The V end lost 1 base, the J end lost 8 bases, and 11 bases lay between the germline ends. Germline V gives CDR1 LGHDT, CDR2 YNNKEL (reference sequence). This CDR3 is CASSQAEVGGYTF. The CDR3 nucleotides are TGTGCCAGCAGCCAAGCGGAGGTAGGAGGCTACACCTTC.

CDR3 amino acids: CASSQGAGDLYF. CDR3 nucleotide sequence: TGCGCCAGCAGCCAAGGGGCGGGGGATTTATACTTC. This chain joins TRBV4-1 and TRBJ2-7, with TRBD2 identical over 7 bases. Germline CDR1 MGHRA, CDR2 YSYEKL. The CDR3 covers 12 residues. V shed 1 base and J 13 bases; nucleotides not matched to a gene: 7.

J is TRBJ2-7 and V is TRBV30; D might be TRBD2 (6 bases). The CDR3 length is 14 residues. V was shortened by 0 bases and J by 5 bases, with 14 bases between the two germline ends. Germline assignment: CDR1 GTSNPN and CDR2 SVGIG (reference sequence). This chain's CDR3 is CAWSVGGSKHEQYF. The CDR3 nucleotides are TGTGCCTGGAGTGTTGGGGGGAGCAAGCACGAGCAGTACTTC. Based on the CDR3 plus reference TRBV30 and TRBJ2-7, the full variable domain is SQTIHQWPATLVQPVGSPLSLECTVEGTSNPNLYWYRQAAGRGLQLLFYSVGIGQISSEVPQNLSASRPQDRQFILSSKKLLLSDSGFYLCAWSVGGSKHEQYFGPGTRLTVT.

This clone was seen more than once but under ten times. V and J are TRBV9 and TRBJ1-5; tentative D call: TRBD1 (6 bases). Germline CDR1 is SGDLS and CDR2 is YYNGEE. The CDR3 has 15 amino acids. The V end lost 5 bases, the J end lost 4 bases, and 16 bases lay between the germline ends. CDR3 in amino acids: CASSPSGGHNQPQHF. In DNA, the CDR3 is TGTGCCAGCAGTCCCAGCGGGGGGCATAATCAGCCCCAGCATTTT. Combining the CDR3 with reference TRBV9 and TRBJ1-5 gives the whole variable domain DSGVTQTPKHLITATGQRVTLRCSPRSGDLSVYWYQQSLDQGLQFLIQYYNGEERAKGNILERFSAQQFPDLHSELNLSSLELGDSALYFCASSPSGGHNQPQHFGDGTRLSIL.

This clone was observed a handful of times. The chain combines TRBV7-6 with TRBJ2-7; a weak D match, TRBD1 (6 bases). The CDR3 covers 15 residues. CDR1 is SGHVS, CDR2 FNYEAQ, per germline. V was clipped by 3 bases and J by 3 bases, with 15 bases between them. CDR3 region: CASSLGPGQVYEQYF. The CDR3 DNA reads TGTGCCAGCAGCTTGGGGCCGGGACAAGTCTACGAGCAGTACTTC.

V and J are TRBV28 and TRBJ2-3; 9 nucleotides agree with TRBD1. V lost 6 bases to trimming and J lost 2 bases; unmatched junction nucleotides: 6. Germline assignment: CDR1 MDHEN and CDR2 SYDVKM. The CDR3 sequence is 15 residues long. This chain's CDR3 is CASREQGAPTDTQYF. The CDR3 coding sequence is TGTGCCAGCAGGGAACAGGGGGCACCCACAGATACGCAGTATTTT.

In its sample, this clone was seen once. The rearrangement links TRBV5-1 to TRBJ2-1, with D tentatively TRBD1 (5 bases). Trimming stripped 2 bases from V and 6 bases from J, with 9 bases between. CDR1 is SGHRS, CDR2 YFSETQ, per germline. The CDR3 runs to 13 residues. The CDR3 protein is CASSFTGTNEQFF. The CDR3 DNA follows: TGCGCCAGCAGCTTCACAGGCACCAATGAGCAGTTCTTC.

The chain carries TRBV6-5 and TRBJ2-7; 11 nucleotides line up with TRBD1. This CDR3 is 13 amino acids long. V gave up 10 bases and J gave up 2 bases; unmatched junction bases: 4. The germline V gene encodes CDR1 MNHEY and CDR2 SVGAGI. The CDR3 DNA reads as TGTGCCACCAGGGGACAGGGGGCCTACGAGCAGTACTTC. Amino acids: CATRGQGAYEQYF.

The gene calls are TRBV27 and TRBJ2-7; D is perhaps TRBD1 (6 bases). The length of the CDR3 is 15 residues. The V end lost 5 bases, the J end lost 2 bases, and 16 bases lay between the germline ends. Germline CDR1 is MNHEY and CDR2 is SMNVEV (reference sequence). The CDR3 protein is CASSPTGTGTYEQYF. The DNA for the CDR3 is TGTGCCAGCAGTCCCACAGGGACCGGGACCTACGAGCAGTACTTC.

The V call is TRBV28, the J call TRBJ1-2; 8 bases map to TRBD1. The germline CDR1 and CDR2 sequences are MDHEN and SYDVKM. This CDR3 comprises 15 residues. The J segment lost 4 bases and the V segment lost 3 bases, leaving 7 bases of the junction unmatched. Here the CDR3 reads CASSFHGTGPYGYTF. Written as DNA, the CDR3 is TGTGCCAGCAGTTTCCATGGGACAGGCCCCTATGGCTACACCTTC.

The chain links TRBV27 to TRBJ2-5, with D possibly matching TRBD2 (7 bases). Deletions cut 6 bases from V and 7 bases from J, with 18 bases between. The germline V gene encodes CDR1 MNHEY and CDR2 SMNVEV (reference sequence). The CDR3 extends over 14 amino acids. CDR3 residues: CASSIGGEGGTQYF. The CDR3 DNA reads TGTGCCAGCAGCATAGGGGGGGAAGGGGGGACCCAGTACTTC.

V gene TRBV18 combines with J gene TRBJ1-2; weak D call: TRBD1 (5 bases). Trimming stripped 3 bases from V and 4 bases from J, with 15 bases between. The germline V gene encodes CDR1 KGHSH and CDR2 LQKENI. There are 15 residues in the CDR3. The CDR3 coding sequence is TGTGCCAGCTCACCTGGCGGGGGGTCAGGCTATGGCTACACCTTC. Residues: CASSPGGGSGYGYTF. The full variable domain, in which reference TRBV18 and TRBJ1-2 provide the parts outside the CDR3, is NAGVMQNPRHLVRRRGQEARLRCSPMKGHSHVYWYRQLPEEGLKFMVYLQKENIIDESGMPKERFSAEFPKEGPSILRIQQVVRGDSAAYFCASSPGGGSGYGYTFGSGTRLTVV.

This clone occurred once. V is TRBV6-5 and J is TRBJ2-7, with a possible D match to TRBD1 (6 bases). V lost 6 bases to trimming and J lost 2 bases, with 8 bases between them. The CDR3 loop spans 12 amino acids. Germline lookup yields CDR1 MNHEY and CDR2 SVGAGI. Written as DNA, the CDR3 is TGTGCCAGCAGCGAGGGGGCCTACGAGCAGTACTTC. Translated, it gives CASSEGAYEQYF.

This clone turned up a few times. This rearrangement joins TRBV9 to TRBJ1-4; D unclear. V was pared by 0 bases and J by 7 bases, with 7 bases between. Germline-derived CDR1 and CDR2 are SGDLS and YYNGEE. This CDR3 has 13 residues. For the CDR3, the DNA is TGTGCCAGCAGCGTAGAACCCGGTGAAAAACTGTTTTTT. Encoded protein: CASSVEPGEKLFF.

This chain links TRBV7-9 with TRBJ1-2; no definite D call. The V gene lost 7 bases and the J gene lost 6 bases, with 12 bases spanning the gap. Per the germline V gene, CDR1 is SEHNR and CDR2 is FQNEAQ (reference sequence). CDR3 length equals 12 residues. CDR3 bases: TGTGCCAGCACCCAGGCGGGGAATGGCTACACCTTC. Amino acid sequence: CASTQAGNGYTF.